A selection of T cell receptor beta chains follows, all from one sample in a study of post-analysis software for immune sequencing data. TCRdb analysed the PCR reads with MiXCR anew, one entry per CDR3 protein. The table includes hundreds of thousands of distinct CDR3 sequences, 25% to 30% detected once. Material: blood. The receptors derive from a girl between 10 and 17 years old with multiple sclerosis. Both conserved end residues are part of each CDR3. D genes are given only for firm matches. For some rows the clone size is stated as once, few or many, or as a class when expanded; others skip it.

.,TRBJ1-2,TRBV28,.,CASTPTNYGYTF,TGTGCCAGCACCCCGACTAACTATGGCTACACCTTC
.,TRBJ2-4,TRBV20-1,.,CSAIDDILAKNIQYF,TGCAGTGCGATTGATGATATCTTAGCCAAAAACATCCAGTACTTC
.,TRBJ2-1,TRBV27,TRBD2,CASSLGLAGPPYNEQFF,TGTGCCAGCAGTTTAGGACTAGCGGGACCTCCCTACAATGAGCAGTTCTTC
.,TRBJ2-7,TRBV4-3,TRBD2,CASSPRGGQYEQYF,TGCGCCAGCAGCCCTCGGGGGGGCCAGTACGAGCAGTACTTC
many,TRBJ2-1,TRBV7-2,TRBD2,CASSSPGGSYNEQFF,TGTGCCAGCAGCTCCCCCGGGGGGAGCTACAATGAGCAGTTCTTC
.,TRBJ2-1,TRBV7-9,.,CASSSWGRGNEQFF,TGTGCCAGCAGCTCCTGGGGCCGGGGGAATGAGCAGTTCTTC
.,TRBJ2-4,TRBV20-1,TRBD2,CSAAPVVAGIVSKNIQYF,TGCAGTGCTGCCCCCGTGGTAGCGGGAATCGTATCCAAAAACATTCAGTACTTC
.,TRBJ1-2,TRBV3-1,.,CAGSPTRTANYGYTF,TGTGCCGGCAGCCCTACAAGAACAGCTAACTATGGCTACACCTTC
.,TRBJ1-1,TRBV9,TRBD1,CASSVSGGGLTEAFF,TGTGCCAGCAGCGTTTCAGGGGGAGGGTTGACTGAAGCTTTCTTT
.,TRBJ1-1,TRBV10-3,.,CAISERQIMNTEAFF,TGTGCCATCAGTGAGAGGCAGATCATGAACACTGAAGCTTTCTTT
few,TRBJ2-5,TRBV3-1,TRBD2,CASQRTSFETQYF,TGTGCCAGCCAGAGGACTAGTTTCGAGACCCAGTACTTC
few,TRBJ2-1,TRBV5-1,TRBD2,CASSEGTSGHNEQFF,TGCGCCAGCAGCGAGGGGACTAGCGGACACAATGAGCAGTTCTTC
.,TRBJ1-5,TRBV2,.,CASSEPGPNQPQHF,TGTGCCAGCAGTGAACCGGGACCTAATCAGCCCCAGCATTTT
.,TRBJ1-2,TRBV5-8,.,CASSLVANGYTF,TGTGCCAGCAGCTTGGTAGCGAATGGCTACACCTTC
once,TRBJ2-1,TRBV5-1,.,CASSLEGVSGGSFYNEQFF,TGCGCCAGCAGCTTGGAGGGGGTGAGTGGCGGGAGTTTCTACAATGAGCAGTTCTTC
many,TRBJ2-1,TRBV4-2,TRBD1,CASSRPGGPYNEQFF,TGTGCCAGCAGCCGGCCAGGGGGCCCCTACAATGAGCAGTTCTTC
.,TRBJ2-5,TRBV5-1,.,CASSFTGGNQETQYF,TGCGCCAGCAGCTTTACCGGCGGGAACCAAGAGACCCAGTACTTC
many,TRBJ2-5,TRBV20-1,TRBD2,CSASITSGAYQETQYF,TGCAGTGCCTCGATCACTAGCGGGGCCTACCAAGAGACCCAGTACTTC
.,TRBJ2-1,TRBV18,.,CASSPLSGQETQFF,TGTGCCAGCTCACCCCTGTCAGGCCAAGAGACCCAGTTCTTC
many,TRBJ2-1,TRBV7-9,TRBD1,CASSARDRRANEQFF,TGTGCCAGCAGCGCCCGGGACAGGAGGGCTAATGAGCAGTTCTTC
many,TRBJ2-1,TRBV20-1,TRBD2,CSARNTLAGDHGEQFF,TGCAGTGCTAGAAACACCCTAGCGGGAGATCATGGTGAGCAGTTCTTC
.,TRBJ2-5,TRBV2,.,CASSEQAGSGESQYF,TGTGCCAGCAGTGAGCAGGCCGGTTCGGGGGAGTCCCAGTACTTC
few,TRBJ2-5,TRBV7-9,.,CASSQRPDQGGVETQYF,TGTGCCAGCAGCCAAAGACCGGACCAGGGAGGAGTGGAGACCCAGTACTTC
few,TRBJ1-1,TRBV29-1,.,CSVARLEWKGHPNTEAFF,TGCAGCGTTGCCCGCCTGGAATGGAAAGGACACCCGAACACTGAAGCTTTCTTT
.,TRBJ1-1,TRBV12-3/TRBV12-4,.,CASSHGGRKNTEAFF,TGTGCCAGCAGTCACGGGGGACGGAAGAACACTGAAGCTTTCTTT
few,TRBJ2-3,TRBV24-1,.,CATSDLKSSGRDTQYF,TGTGCCACCAGTGATTTGAAGAGCTCCGGGCGAGATACGCAGTATTTT
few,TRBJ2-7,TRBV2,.,CASSENLGSYEQYF,TGTGCCAGCAGTGAAAATTTAGGCAGCTACGAGCAGTACTTC
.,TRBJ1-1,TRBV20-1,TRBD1,CSARTDRGHTEAFF,TGCAGTGCTAGAACTGACAGGGGCCACACTGAAGCTTTCTTT
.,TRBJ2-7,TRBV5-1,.,CASSLEGTSSYEQYF,TGCGCCAGCAGCTTGGAGGGGACAAGTTCCTACGAGCAGTACTTC
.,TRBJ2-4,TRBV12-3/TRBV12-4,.,CASALRLTKNIQYF,TGTGCCAGCGCGCTTCGGTTGACCAAAAACATTCAGTACTTC
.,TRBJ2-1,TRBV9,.,CASSVASRGLFSYNEQFF,TGTGCCAGCAGCGTGGCAAGTAGGGGTTTATTCTCCTACAATGAGCAGTTCTTC
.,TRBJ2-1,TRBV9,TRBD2,CASSGGITSEGEQFF,TGTGCCAGCAGCGGAGGGATAACTAGCGAGGGTGAGCAGTTCTTC
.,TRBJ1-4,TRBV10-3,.,CAISRAGEKLFF,TGTGCCATCAGCAGGGCGGGGGAAAAACTGTTTTTT
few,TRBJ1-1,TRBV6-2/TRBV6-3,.,CASSYSSLALWTEAFF,TGTGCCAGCAGTTACTCCTCTCTGGCTCTGTGGACTGAAGCTTTCTTT
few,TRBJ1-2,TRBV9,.,CASSGMQSNYGYTF,TGTGCCAGCAGCGGTATGCAGTCCAACTATGGCTACACCTTC
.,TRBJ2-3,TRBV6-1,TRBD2,CASTPQQLAGSGQYF,TGTGCCAGCACTCCTCAACAGCTAGCGGGGTCAGGGCAGTATTTT
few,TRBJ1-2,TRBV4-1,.,CASSQDSGNVYGYTF,TGCGCCAGCAGCCAAGATTCGGGGAATGTCTATGGCTACACCTTC
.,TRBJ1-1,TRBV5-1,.,CASSFTGTGMNTEAFF,TGCGCCAGCAGCTTTACAGGGACCGGCATGAACACTGAAGCTTTCTTT
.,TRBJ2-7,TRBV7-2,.,CASSLDRVAYEQYF,TGTGCCAGCAGCTTAGACAGGGTAGCCTACGAGCAGTACTTC
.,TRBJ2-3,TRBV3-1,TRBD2,CASSQGSGGIDTQYF,TGTGCCAGCAGCCAAGGGAGCGGGGGTATAGATACGCAGTATTTT
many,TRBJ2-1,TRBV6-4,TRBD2,CASSEYSGMGNEQFF,TGTGCCAGCAGTGAATATAGCGGGATGGGGAATGAGCAGTTCTTC
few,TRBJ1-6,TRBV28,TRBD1,CASSGTGKDTYNSPLHF,TGTGCCAGCAGTGGGACAGGGAAGGACACCTATAATTCACCCCTCCACTTT
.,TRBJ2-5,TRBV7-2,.,CASSLVGGRQETQYF,TGTGCCAGCAGCTTAGTGGGGGGCCGTCAAGAGACCCAGTACTTC
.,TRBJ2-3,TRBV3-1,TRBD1,CASSPQRRDRGSDTQYF,TGTGCCAGCAGCCCACAGCGGCGGGACAGGGGTTCAGATACGCAGTATTTT
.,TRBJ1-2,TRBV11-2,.,CASSSPLRGYTF,TGTGCCAGCAGCTCCCCACTGCGAGGCTACACCTTC
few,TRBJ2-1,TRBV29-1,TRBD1,CSVFKGILTGVPNEQFF,TGCAGCGTCTTCAAGGGGATCCTGACAGGGGTACCCAATGAGCAGTTCTTC
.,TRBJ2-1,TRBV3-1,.,CASSQEVFLGYNEQFF,TGTGCCAGCAGCCAAGAAGTCTTTCTCGGCTACAATGAGCAGTTCTTC
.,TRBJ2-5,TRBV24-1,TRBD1,CVTSDVDRGLRETQYF,TGTGTCACCAGTGACGTGGACAGGGGGCTGCGAGAGACCCAGTACTTC
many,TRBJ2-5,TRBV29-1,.,CSAYERVQETQYF,TGCAGCGCGTACGAAAGAGTCCAAGAGACCCAGTACTTC